Sequencing of this T cell receptor (beta chain) was carried out in a study of shared clonotypes between healthy human individuals. Whole-study context: Per donor, three plates held CD4 naive cells, three held CD4 memory, two held CD8 naive and one held CD8 memory. Study-wide points: A handful of donors showed sharing of approximately 5% of naive CD4 clonotypes. Non-shared clonotypes had lower generation probabilities than those shared by all four donors. The authors expected sequencing depth to affect clonotype sharing among donors.

In the case of this clone: Antigen specificity is unknown.

Assay used: immunoSEQ multiplex PCR; TCRdb lists only in-frame clones, some missing. This sample yields over 800,000 clones, of which around 92% are seen a single time; approximately 25% belongs to the top ten. CDR3 length: 15 residues. After removal of 7 bases from V and 7 bases from J, the junction contained 12 bases not matched to a gene. CDR1 is WSHSY, CDR2 SAAADI, per germline. CD8 cells regarded as naive lacked CD45RO, were positively chosen for CCR7, and omitted terminally differentiated effector memory CD45RA+ cells. This TCR derives from a man aged 30 to 45 in good health. Sample: naive CD8+ T cells sorted from blood. The V call is TRBV10-2, the J call TRBJ2-7, with TRBD1 identical over 11 bases. CDR3 region: CASKLGTGGTLEQYF. The CDR3 DNA follows: TGCGCCAGCAAGCTAGGGACAGGGGGGACCTTGGAGCAGTACTTC.